The 22 T cell receptor beta chains in this list originate from one sample, sequenced in a study of CD8 T cells in Susac syndrome. Random hexamers were used to reverse transcribe roughly 0.45 to 1 ug of RNA. TCRdb called the immunoSEQ multiplex PCR reads again in MiXCR, with one record for every CDR3 protein. Of roughly 200,000 distinct CDR3 sequences in the sample, more than 85% were seen once. The source material was CD4+ T cells from PBMCs. These receptors all come from a human donor with Susac syndrome.

The chain is built from TRBV5-1 and TRBJ2-2; TRBD2 agrees at 8 bases. Per the germline V gene, CDR1 is SGHRS and CDR2 is YFSETQ. The CDR3 has 15 amino acids. With 5 bases clipped from V and 2 bases from J, the junction kept 5 bases outside the gene matches. The CDR3 spells CASRSAGENTGELFF. Written as DNA, the CDR3 is TGCGCCAGCAGATCAGCGGGGGAAAACACCGGGGAGCTGTTTTTT.

The rearrangement joins TRBV12-3 or TRBV12-4 to TRBJ2-7; a possible D gene is TRBD1 (5 bases). Trimming pared 5 bases from V and 5 bases from J, leaving 16 bases between. There are 14 residues in the CDR3. The CDR3 reads CASSRQPSQNEQYF. The CDR3 DNA follows: TGTGCCAGCAGTCGACAGCCCTCTCAGAACGAGCAGTACTTC.

Only a few counts were recorded for this clonotype. The chain combines TRBV4-1 with TRBJ2-5; the match to TRBD1 covers 12 bases. The CDR3 runs to 16 residues. Germline CDR1 reads MGHRA; CDR2 reads YSYEKL. The J segment lost 4 bases and the V segment lost 0 bases, leaving 3 bases of the junction unmatched. CDR3 sequence (DNA): TGCGCCAGCAGCCAAGATCCGGGACAGGGGGCAGAGACCCAGTACTTC. It translates to CASSQDPGQGAETQYF.

The rearrangement uses TRBV20-1 and TRBJ1-2; D not certain. The ends were cut back, 7 bases at V and 3 bases at J, with 15 bases in the middle. This CDR3 spans 13 amino acids. The V gene's germline CDR1 is DFQATT and CDR2 SNEGSKA (reference sequence). The CDR3 region is CSGDTREDYGYTF. The CDR3, as DNA: TGCAGTGGAGATACCCGAGAGGACTATGGCTACACCTTC.

This chain joins TRBV7-3 and TRBJ2-3, with a possible D match to TRBD2 (6 bases). CDR3 length: 12 amino acids. The germline gives CDR1 SGHTA, CDR2 FQGTGA. V was shortened by 3 bases and J by 8 bases, with 9 bases between the two germline ends. As DNA, the CDR3 is TGTGCCAGCAGCTTCATGGGAGGTACGCAGTATTTT. Encoded protein: CASSFMGGTQYF.

This clonotype was found once. J is TRBJ2-1 and V is TRBV2; D is undetermined. The germline V gene encodes CDR1 SNHLY and CDR2 FYNNEI. This CDR3 contains 15 residues. Deletions cut 4 bases from V and 1 base from J, with 11 bases between. The CDR3 loop is CASSVGPSSYNEQFF. DNA for the CDR3: TGTGCCAGCAGTGTTGGCCCGTCTTCCTACAATGAGCAGTTCTTC.

The chain links TRBV19 to TRBJ1-1; D perhaps matches TRBD1 (5 bases). The germline V gene has CDR1 LNHDA and CDR2 SQIVND (reference sequence). V was trimmed by 9 bases and J by 2 bases, leaving 19 bases between them. The CDR3 spans 15 residues. This CDR3 is CASHSGPPVNTEAFF. CDR3 in DNA: TGTGCCAGCCATTCGGGACCCCCCGTCAACACTGAAGCTTTCTTT.

The rearrangement uses TRBV14 and TRBJ2-1, with 8 bases aligning to TRBD1. V dropped 2 bases and J dropped 8; count of bases not matched to a gene: 5. Germline V CDR1 and CDR2: SGHDN, FVKESK. The CDR3 has 14 amino acids. The CDR3 bases are TGTGCCAGCAGCCAAAAACAGGGGGTGGATGAGCAGTTCTTC. Translating it yields CASSQKQGVDEQFF.

The chain uses TRBV11-2 and TRBJ2-3, with no clear D. Trimming took off 5 bases at V and 0 bases at J, with 12 bases between the two ends. CDR3 length: 15 amino acids. Germline-derived CDR1 and CDR2 are SGHAT and FQNNGV. The CDR3 bases are TGTGCCAGCAGCCCGGACGGTACTAGCACAGATACGCAGTATTTT. This translates into CASSPDGTSTDTQYF.

The table lists this clonotype with a count of one. The chain has TRBV5-1 and TRBJ2-1, with 9 bases lining up with TRBD2. The CDR3 is made up of 13 amino acids. V shed 1 base, J shed 16 bases, and the junction held 9 bases outside the gene matches. In germline, CDR1 is SGHRS, CDR2 YFSETQ. The CDR3: CASSLFGLAGFFF. Written as DNA, the CDR3 is TGCGCCAGCAGCTTGTTTGGGCTAGCGGGGTTTTTCTTC.

J is TRBJ2-3 and V is TRBV9, with unresolved D. Trimming cost V 3 bases and J 2 bases, with 7 bases left between them. The CDR3 has 13 amino acids. Germline V gene sequence: CDR1 SGDLS, CDR2 YYNGEE. This chain's CDR3 is CASSGNPTDTQYF. For the CDR3, the DNA is TGTGCCAGCAGCGGGAATCCCACAGATACGCAGTATTTT.

The rearrangement uses TRBV4-1 and TRBJ1-3, with D unresolved. Per germline, CDR1 MGHRA and CDR2 YSYEKL. Trimming removed 0 bases at V and 1 base at J, with 7 bases between. The CDR3 is 15 residues long. The CDR3 region has the DNA TGCGCCAGCAGCCAAGATCTGGCATCTGGAAACACCATATATTTT. Translation gives CASSQDLASGNTIYF.

This rearrangement joins TRBV28 to TRBJ2-7, with D hard to call. Germline V CDR1 and CDR2: MDHEN, SYDVKM. This CDR3 has 12 residues. Trimming cost V 6 bases and J 4 bases, with 10 bases left between them. The CDR3 DNA reads as TGTGCCAGCAGCGCCACCAGGTACGAGCAGTACTTC. It codes for CASSATRYEQYF.

The CDR3 coding sequence is TGCGCCAGCAGCTTGAACGCAGCGGAAAACTCACCCCTCCACTTT. Its protein is CASSLNAAENSPLHF. The rearrangement joins TRBV5-1 to TRBJ1-6; D not certain. V was clipped by 1 base and J by 10 bases, with 15 bases between them. Looked up from germline, CDR1 is SGHRS and CDR2 is YFSETQ. The length of the CDR3 is 15 residues.

The chain has TRBV9 and TRBJ1-1; possibly TRBD1 for D (5 bases). Germline-derived CDR1 and CDR2 are SGDLS and YYNGEE. The CDR3 has 15 amino acids. V gave up 0 bases and J gave up 8 bases, with 17 bases separating them. CDR3 coding DNA: TGTGCCAGCAGCGTAGACAGTTCGGGGCTGGAGGAAGCTTTCTTT. This sequence encodes CASSVDSSGLEEAFF.

The genes are TRBV5-1 and TRBJ1-3; D is unresolved. The CDR3 loop spans 16 amino acids. Germline assignment: CDR1 SGHRS and CDR2 YFSETQ. Trimming shortened V by 3 bases and J by 6 bases, and 19 bases separated the two germline ends. CDR3 sequence: CASSSGNSHSANTIYF. CDR3 in DNA: TGCGCCAGCAGCTCCGGGAACAGTCATTCGGCAAACACCATATATTTT.

The chain employs TRBV6-6 and TRBJ1-2, with D possibly being TRBD1 (5 bases). Trimming stripped 6 bases from V and 4 bases from J, with 12 bases between. The CDR3 runs to 13 residues. The germline V gene encodes CDR1 MNHNY and CDR2 SVGAGI (reference sequence). The CDR3 sequence is CASSQQELYGYTF. The CDR3 nucleotides read TGTGCCAGCAGCCAACAGGAGCTCTATGGCTACACCTTC.

The CDR3 sequence is CASSPGQVEAFF. CDR3 sequence (DNA): TGTGCCAGCAGCCCGGGACAGGTTGAAGCTTTCTTT. The genes are TRBV5-6 and TRBJ1-1, with 8 bases identical to TRBD1. The V gene end was trimmed by 4 bases and the J gene end by 7 bases; junction bases not matched to a gene: 3. This CDR3 spans 12 amino acids. The germline CDR1 and CDR2 sequences are SGHDT and YYEEEE.

The chain is built from TRBV12-3 or TRBV12-4 and TRBJ2-3, with D possibly TRBD1 on 5 matching bases. The CDR3 spans 13 residues. The V and J ends lost 4 bases and 5 bases respectively, with 10 bases between them. This CDR3 is CASSSGMGDTQYF. The CDR3 bases are TGTGCCAGCAGTTCAGGGATGGGAGATACGCAGTATTTT.

The CDR3 coding sequence is TGCGCCAGCAGCTTGGTACAGGGGTACCAAGAGACCCAGTACTTC. This encodes CASSLVQGYQETQYF. This rearrangement joins TRBV5-1 to TRBJ2-5; TRBD1 agrees at 7 bases. V shed 0 bases, J shed 0 bases, and the junction held 2 bases outside the gene matches. This CDR3 has 15 residues. Germline V CDR1 and CDR2: SGHRS, YFSETQ. Combining the CDR3 with reference TRBV5-1 and TRBJ2-5 gives the whole variable domain KAGVTQTPRYLIKTRGQQVTLSCSPISGHRSVSWYQQTPGQGLQFLFEYFSETQRNKGNFPGRFSGRQFSNSRSEMNVSTLELGDSALYLCASSLVQGYQETQYFGPGTRLLVL.

V and J are TRBV12-3 or TRBV12-4 and TRBJ2-3; 11 bases agree with TRBD1. J lost 5 bases, V lost 6 bases, and 7 bases had no gene match. The CDR3 is 15 amino acids. CDR3 bases: TGTGCCAGCAGGAGGACAGGGGGCTTCGTAGATACGCAGTATTTT. This translates into CASRRTGGFVDTQYF.

The V and J genes are TRBV7-3 and TRBJ2-1, with D possibly TRBD1 on 6 matching bases. The CDR3 runs 15 residues. With 5 bases removed from V and 8 bases from J, the gap between germline ends came to 19 bases. CDR1 and CDR2 (germline): SGHTA, FQGTGA. The chain's CDR3 is CASSPIERGSDEQFF. Here the CDR3 DNA reads TGTGCCAGCAGCCCAATCGAAAGGGGGTCCGATGAGCAGTTCTTC.